The 2 T cell receptor beta chains given below trace back to one sample, sequenced in a study of early T cells in non-severe SARS-CoV-2 infection. TCRdb re-called the 5' RACE reads through MiXCR, storing one row per CDR3 protein. Seen here are more than 60,000 distinct CDR3 sequences, about 13% observed once, and the top ten hold roughly 6%. Sample: whole blood. These TCRs come from an adult who was a healthcare worker with PCR-confirmed SARS-CoV-2 infection or an uninfected control (not recorded which).

This clonotype has ten or more counts. V is TRBV12-3 or TRBV12-4 and J is TRBJ1-6; 9 nucleotides line up with TRBD1. This CDR3 comprises 16 residues. J gave up 9 bases and V 6 bases, and 12 bases lay outside the gene matches. The CDR3 region has the DNA TGTGCCAGCAGCCGCTTCGGGGGACAGGGTTTTTCACCCCTCCACTTT. This gives the protein CASSRFGGQGFSPLHF.

This clonotype was detected ten times or more. This chain links TRBV5-1 with TRBJ2-7; a weak D match, TRBD1 (6 bases). The germline gives CDR1 SGHRS, CDR2 YFSETQ. The V gene lost 4 bases and the J gene lost 3 bases, with 8 bases spanning the gap. This CDR3 comprises 12 residues. CDR3 region: CASSGGGYEQYF. As DNA, the CDR3 is TGCGCCAGCAGCGGGGGCGGCTACGAGCAGTACTTC.